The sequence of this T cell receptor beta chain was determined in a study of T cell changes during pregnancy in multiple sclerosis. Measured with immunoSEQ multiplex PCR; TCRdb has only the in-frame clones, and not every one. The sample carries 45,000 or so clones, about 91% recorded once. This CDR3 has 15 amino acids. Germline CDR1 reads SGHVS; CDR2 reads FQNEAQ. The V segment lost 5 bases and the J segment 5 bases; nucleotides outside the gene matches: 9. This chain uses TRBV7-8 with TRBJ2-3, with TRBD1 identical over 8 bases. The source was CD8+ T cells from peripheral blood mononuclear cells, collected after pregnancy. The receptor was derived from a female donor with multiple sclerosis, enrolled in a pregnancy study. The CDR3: CASSEDRGDLDTQYF. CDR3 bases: TGTGCCAGCAGCGAAGACAGGGGTGATTTAGATACGCAGTATTTT.